The following is a TCR beta chain sequence with its context. PCR used 60 Vbeta primers and 13 Jbeta primers. The protocol was immunoSEQ multiplex PCR, while the TCRdb copy is restricted to in-frame clones and leaves out a portion. The sample has 160,000 or so clones; just under 80% are singletons. The data originate from a study of cytomegalovirus exposure and HLA in healthy donors. The CDR3 length is 16 residues. Germline V gene data show CDR1 as SEHNR and CDR2 as FQNEAQ (reference sequence). The V end was cut by 6 bases, the J end by 3 bases, with 18 bases between. The chain has TRBV7-9 and TRBJ2-1; weak D call: TRBD1 (6 bases). The receptor's source is a man aged 18 to 29 in good health and CMV-seropositive. Sequenced material: PBMCs. The CDR3 reads CASSSTRGYGYNEQFF. CDR3 nucleotides: TGTGCCAGCAGTTCGACCAGGGGTTATGGCTACAATGAGCAGTTCTTC.